The following is a T cell receptor beta chain sequence with its context. This sample stems from a study of blood T cell repertoires in COVID-19. Clones were sequenced by immunoSEQ multiplex PCR, and TCRdb holds only the in-frame ones, with some missing. This table holds roughly 130,000 clones, roughly 86% found once. CDR3 length: 15 amino acids. V lost 3 bases to trimming and J lost 0 bases, with 11 bases between them. Germline values: CDR1 SGDLS, CDR2 YYNGEE. This chain connects TRBV9 to TRBJ2-3; D possibly corresponds to TRBD1 (6 bases). Sequencing input: PBMCs or T cells enriched from blood (not recorded which). The TCR originated in a woman between 45 and 65 years old with acute COVID-19. CDR3 sequence reads: CASSGRTASTDTQYF. CDR3 bases: TGTGCCAGCAGCGGGCGGACAGCTAGCACAGATACGCAGTATTTT.